The T cell receptor (beta chain) described here comes from a study of blood T cell repertoires in COVID-19. Source study methods: How many nucleated cells were present was estimated from reference gene primer amplification. Repertoires were generated with immunoSEQ multiplex PCR, while TCRdb's copy carries only in-frame clones and drops some. Clonal size and the V and J genes are those of that table, whereas D and trimming came from the DNA. The sample lists 300,000 to 350,000 clones, roughly 89% occurring once. After removal of 4 bases from V and 7 bases from J, the junction contained 10 bases not matched to a gene. Per germline, CDR1 MNHEY and CDR2 SVGEGT. The CDR3 covers 16 residues.

The source material was peripheral blood. The origin of this receptor is a woman in her late teens or twenties who had recovered from COVID-19. V usage is TRBV6-2 or TRBV6-3 and J usage is TRBJ2-1; 10 bases line up with TRBD2. CDR3: CASSSHTSGEKNEQFF. CDR3 sequence (DNA): TGTGCCAGCAGTTCCCACACTAGCGGGGAAAAAAATGAGCAGTTCTTC.